These 26 T cell receptor beta chains were all obtained from the same sample, sequenced in a study of CD8+CD57+ T cells in acquired aplastic anemia. TCR beta VDJ and CDR3 profiles were obtained from a genomic DNA template. TCRdb re-analysed the reads in MiXCR, keeping a single row per CDR3 protein. The sample records about 220,000 distinct CDR3 sequences, roughly 33% being singletons. The material sequenced was sorted CD4+, CD8+, or CD8+CD57+ T cells (not recorded which) from PBMCs. Receptor source: a human donor in good health, serving as a control.

Turning to this clonotype: This clone may be a read error of a much larger clone one base away. The CDR3 end shows no conserved phenylalanine or tryptophan, and so a read error is likely. This chain joins TRBV4-1 and TRBJ2-3; no definite D call. Germline lookup yields CDR1 MGHRA and CDR2 YSYEKL. Trimming removed 5 bases from V and 5 bases from J, with 11 bases in between. The CDR3 is 13 residues long. This CDR3 is CASSGQMRDTQYS. DNA for the CDR3: TGCGCCAGCAGCGGGCAGATGAGAGATACGCAGTATTCT.

This clonotype was observed many times. The chain uses TRBV4-1 and TRBJ1-6; D is uncertain. V was trimmed by 5 bases and J by 7 bases, leaving 12 bases between them. In germline, CDR1 is MGHRA, CDR2 YSYEKL. The CDR3 runs 14 residues. The CDR3 nucleotides are TGCGCCAGCAGCAAACCGGGCTTAAATTCACCCCTCCACTTT. Protein: CASSKPGLNSPLHF.

This clonotype showed up just a few times. The rearrangement links TRBV19 to TRBJ1-2; D might be TRBD1 (6 bases). Looked up from germline, CDR1 is LNHDA and CDR2 is SQIVND (reference sequence). V was cut by 10 bases and J by 0 bases, with 12 bases left in between. The CDR3 loop spans 13 amino acids. The CDR3 DNA is TGTGCCACAAAACAGGGCCCTAACTATGGCTACACCTTC. Amino acid sequence: CATKQGPNYGYTF.

This clonotype was observed many times. The chain links TRBV20-1 to TRBJ1-5; D might be TRBD1 (6 bases). Per germline, CDR1 DFQATT and CDR2 SNEGSKA (reference sequence). CDR3 size: 16 residues. Trimming shortened V by 0 bases and J by 4 bases, and 16 bases separated the two germline ends. In nucleotides, the CDR3 is TGCAGTGCTAGAGATCCGTGGGGGACAATAAATCAGCCCCAGCATTTT. Translating gives CSARDPWGTINQPQHF.

V is TRBV7-2 and J is TRBJ1-5, with D maybe TRBD1 (5 bases). This CDR3 contains 13 residues. The germline gives CDR1 SGHTA, CDR2 FQGNSA. Trimming pared 1 base from V and 7 bases from J, leaving 8 bases between. The CDR3 nucleotides read TGTGCCAGCAGCTTAGATGGGGGGCAGCCCCAGCATTTT. Its protein is CASSLDGGQPQHF. The complete variable domain, with remaining parts taken from reference TRBV7-2 and TRBJ1-5, reads GAGVSQSPSNKVTEKGKDVELRCDPISGHTALYWYRQSLGQGLEFLIYFQGNSAPDKSGLPSDRFSAERTGGSVSTLTIQRTQQEDSAVYLCASSLDGGQPQHFGDGTRLSIL.

The CDR3 here is CASSPPIYDRLTEAFF. DNA of the CDR3: TGTGCCAGCTCACCGCCTATCTATGACAGGCTAACTGAAGCTTTCTTT. The rearrangement joins TRBV18 to TRBJ1-1; D possibly corresponds to TRBD1 (6 bases). Between the trimmed V and J ends, which lost 3 bases and 5 bases, there was a span of 19 bases. The CDR3 spans 16 residues. Germline V gives CDR1 KGHSH, CDR2 LQKENI.

This clonotype appeared many times. J is TRBJ2-7 and V is TRBV7-2; unclear D gene. Trimming took off 1 base at V and 9 bases at J, with 13 bases between the two ends. The CDR3 spans 13 residues. From germline, CDR1 is SGHTA and CDR2 FQGNSA. The CDR3 nucleotides are TGTGCCAGCAGCTTAGAGGTCCTCACGGGGCAGTACTTC. This encodes CASSLEVLTGQYF.

As concerns this clonotype: Possible read error: a much larger clone is one base away. The chain combines TRBV20-1 with TRBJ2-5; D call uncertain. Trimming shortened V by 5 bases and J by 2 bases, and 6 bases separated the two germline ends. The V gene's germline CDR1 is DFQATT and CDR2 SNEGSKA (reference sequence). The CDR3 has 11 amino acids. The CDR3, as DNA: TGCAGTGCTGGCAGGCAAGAGACCCAGTACTTC. Translated, it gives CSAGRQETQYF.

The chain recombines TRBV2 with TRBJ1-3, with 10 nucleotides matching TRBD1. The CDR3 length is 14 residues. Trimming removed 6 bases from V and 7 bases from J; junction bases left unmatched: 6. Germline assignment: CDR1 SNHLY and CDR2 FYNNEI. CDR3 residues: CASRWDRGRNTIYF. The CDR3 coding sequence is TGTGCCAGCAGGTGGGACAGGGGTAGGAACACCATATATTTT. The entire variable domain, with the rest obtained from reference TRBV2 and TRBJ1-3, is as follows: EPEVTQTPSHQVTQMGQEVILRCVPISNHLYFYWYRQILGQKVEFLVSFYNNEISEKSEIFDDQFSVERPDGSNFTLKIRSTKLEDSAMYFCASRWDRGRNTIYFGEGSWLTVV.

The chain recombines TRBV18 with TRBJ2-7; 7 bases map to TRBD2. Germline V gene data show CDR1 as KGHSH and CDR2 as LQKENI. J lost 6 bases, V lost 2 bases, and 7 bases had no gene match. The length of the CDR3 is 14 residues. CDR3 nucleotide sequence: TGTGCCAGCTCACCAGTGGGGGGGTCGGGCGAGCAGTACTTC. Protein: CASSPVGGSGEQYF. Combining the CDR3 with reference TRBV18 and TRBJ2-7 gives the whole variable domain NAGVMQNPRHLVRRRGQEARLRCSPMKGHSHVYWYRQLPEEGLKFMVYLQKENIIDESGMPKERFSAEFPKEGPSILRIQQVVRGDSAAYFCASSPVGGSGEQYFGPGTRLTVT.

This clonotype was observed a few times. A much bigger clone sits one base away, suggesting this may be a read error. The CDR3 DNA sequence: TGTGCCACCAGCAGCCTTATAGCGGGAGCCTACGAGCGGTACTTC. Residues: CATSSLIAGAYERYF. The chain carries TRBV15 and TRBJ2-7, with TRBD2 matching over 9 bases. The CDR3 covers 15 residues. Per the germline V gene, CDR1 is LNHNV and CDR2 is YYDKDF (reference sequence).

The table lists this clonotype with many counts. The genes are TRBV20-1 and TRBJ2-5, with 8 bases aligning to TRBD1. The germline V gene encodes CDR1 DFQATT and CDR2 SNEGSKA (reference sequence). V dropped 6 bases and J dropped 5; count of bases not matched to a gene: 20. This CDR3 is built from 17 residues. CDR3 sequence reads: CSAQNRDRFYSRETQYF. CDR3 coding DNA: TGCAGTGCCCAGAACCGGGACAGGTTCTATTCACGGGAGACCCAGTACTTC.

The chain couples TRBV6-2 or TRBV6-3 to TRBJ1-5; TRBD1 might be the D (6 bases). Germline loops: CDR1 MNHEY, CDR2 SVGEGT. Trimming stripped 2 bases from V and 7 bases from J, with 21 bases between. This CDR3 has 17 residues. The CDR3 loop is CASSYPPLGAQGQPQHF. DNA for the CDR3: TGTGCCAGCAGTTACCCTCCGTTGGGGGCCCAGGGACAGCCCCAGCATTTT.

This clonotype was found many times. The CDR3 is CSASYGNTIYF. The DNA of the CDR3 is TGCAGTGCTAGTTACGGAAACACCATATATTTT. This sequence joins TRBV20-1 and TRBJ1-3; D uncertain. Per the germline V gene, CDR1 is DFQATT and CDR2 is SNEGSKA (reference sequence). The length of the CDR3 is 11 residues. V gave up 3 bases and J gave up 4 bases, with 4 bases separating them.

A few counts support this clonotype. This chain connects TRBV5-6 to TRBJ1-3; the D is unclear. CDR3 size: 14 residues. The V and J ends lost 0 bases and 4 bases respectively, with 8 bases between them. Germline values: CDR1 SGHDT, CDR2 YYEEEE. CDR3 residues: CASSLDFGGNTIYF. The CDR3 DNA reads TGTGCCAGCAGCTTGGATTTCGGGGGAAACACCATATATTTT.

The V and J genes are TRBV4-2 and TRBJ1-5; D remains ambiguous. Between the trimmed V and J ends, which lost 0 bases and 2 bases, there was a span of 11 bases. Germline V CDR1 and CDR2: LGHNA, YNFKEQ. The CDR3 has 16 amino acids. In nucleotides, the CDR3 is TGTGCCAGCAGCCAAGAAGTGTCTAAGGGCAATCAGCCCCAGCATTTT. It specifies CASSQEVSKGNQPQHF.

This clonotype appeared a few times. The chain is built from TRBV12-3 or TRBV12-4 and TRBJ1-2; 7 bases line up with TRBD1. The CDR3 extends over 17 amino acids. V was clipped by 5 bases and J by 8 bases; unmatched bases: 20. CDR3 DNA: TGTGCCAGCAGTCCCTCCCGTTTCTCAGGGGGAAAAGCCGGCTACACCTTC. This translates into CASSPSRFSGGKAGYTF.

The chain joins TRBV24-1 to TRBJ2-7; tentatively, D is TRBD2 (6 bases). The CDR3 runs 14 residues. With 12 bases removed from V and 4 bases from J, the gap between germline ends came to 21 bases. Germline CDR1 is KGHDR and CDR2 is SFDVKD. The DNA of the CDR3 is TGTGCCCGGCTACTAGGGCAGGGAGGTTACGAGCAGTACTTC. This translates into CARLLGQGGYEQYF.

This clonotype has a count of ten or more. The J gene is TRBJ2-1, the V gene TRBV6-5; D may correspond to TRBD1 or TRBD2 (5 bases each). The CDR3 loop spans 14 amino acids. The V end lost 4 bases, the J end lost 8 bases, and 15 bases lay between the germline ends. Per the germline V gene, CDR1 is MNHEY and CDR2 is SVGAGI. The CDR3 bases are TGTGCCAGCAGTTCCGGGACCCCAGTGTATGAGCAGTTCTTC. This gives the protein CASSSGTPVYEQFF.

This clonotype has at least ten counts. The chain joins TRBV24-1 to TRBJ2-3; the match to TRBD2 covers 8 bases. This CDR3 spans 14 amino acids. The V and J ends lost 5 bases and 2 bases, in that order; junction bases with no gene match: 2. The germline V gene encodes CDR1 KGHDR and CDR2 SFDVKD. The CDR3 sequence: CATSAGGITDTQYF. The CDR3 coding sequence is TGTGCCACCAGTGCGGGAGGGATCACAGATACGCAGTATTTT.

This clonotype was seen a few times. The chain employs TRBV11-1 and TRBJ1-4; a weak D match, TRBD1 (5 bases). Trimming took 0 bases from V and 2 from J, leaving 13 bases between them. Germline CDR1 and CDR2: SGHAT and FQDESV (reference sequence). This CDR3 is 17 amino acids long. The CDR3 region is CASSLAWQGATNEKLFF. The CDR3 bases are TGTGCCAGCAGCTTAGCCTGGCAGGGAGCCACTAATGAAAAACTGTTTTTT.

In regard to this clonotype: Germline and junction disagree at one end, which may indicate a read error. This chain joins TRBV15 and TRBJ1-2; TRBD1 aligns across 7 bases. Germline values: CDR1 LNHNV, CDR2 YYDKDF (reference sequence). This CDR3 region has 12 residues. The CDR3 protein is CATGRDSYSYTF. The CDR3 DNA is TGTGCCACCGGCAGGGACAGCTATAGCTACACCTTC.

This chain joins TRBV15 and TRBJ2-7, with D perhaps TRBD1 or TRBD2 (5 bases each). The CDR3 totals 15 residues. Germline values: CDR1 LNHNV, CDR2 YYDKDF (reference sequence). Trimming removed 3 bases at V and 4 bases at J, with 16 bases between. CDR3 DNA sequence: TGTGCCACCAGCAGTTATGGGGGATTAGCGTACGAGCAGTACTTC. This codes for CATSSYGGLAYEQYF.

In this sample, this clonotype turned up many times. V usage is TRBV20-1 and J usage is TRBJ2-7; D gene unclear. The CDR3 loop spans 12 amino acids. Germline CDR1 reads DFQATT; CDR2 reads SNEGSKA (reference sequence). V lost 6 bases to trimming and J lost 2 bases, with 11 bases between them. Written as DNA, the CDR3 is TGCAGTGCCTCGGACGGTACCTACGAGCAGTACTTC. The encoded protein is CSASDGTYEQYF.

Worth noting for this clonotype: This may be a read error, as it is one base from a much larger clone. This chain links TRBV20-1 with TRBJ1-1; D possibly corresponds to TRBD1 (6 bases). CDR3 size: 14 residues. Trimming cost V 5 bases and J 0 bases, with 13 bases left between them. The V gene's germline CDR1 is DFQATT and CDR2 SNEGSKA (reference sequence). The CDR3 bases are TGCAGTGCTGGTAGGGGGGGCCTGAACACTGAAGCTTTCTTT. This sequence encodes CSAGRGGLNTEAFF.

The chain employs TRBV2 and TRBJ1-1, with 7 bases matching TRBD1. CDR1 is SNHLY and CDR2 is FYNNEI in the germline V gene. Unmatched junction bases numbered 5, after V lost 7 bases and J lost 3 bases. This CDR3 has 13 residues. CDR3 sequence reads: CASTGDSHTEAFF. CDR3 sequence (DNA): TGTGCCAGCACTGGGGACAGCCACACTGAAGCTTTCTTT. Combining the CDR3 with reference TRBV2 and TRBJ1-1 gives the whole variable domain EPEVTQTPSHQVTQMGQEVILRCVPISNHLYFYWYRQILGQKVEFLVSFYNNEISEKSEIFDDQFSVERPDGSNFTLKIRSTKLEDSAMYFCASTGDSHTEAFFGQGTRLTVV.